This entry describes one TCR beta chain. Trimming at V came to 7 bases and at J to 7 bases, leaving 10 bases not matched to a gene. The germline V gene encodes CDR1 SQVTM and CDR2 ANQGSEA. The CDR3 is 13 amino acids. The repertoire was sequenced with immunoSEQ multiplex PCR; TCRdb's copy has only in-frame clones and lacks some. The data contain some 220,000 clones, about 86% of them singletons. The sample comes from a study of blood T cell repertoires in COVID-19. V is TRBV29-1 and J is TRBJ1-1; TRBD1 aligns across 9 bases. Sequenced input: peripheral blood. The TCR originated in a woman aged 60-75 years with acute or convalescent COVID-19. As DNA, the CDR3 is TGCAGCGGTAGGGACAGGGCAGACGATGAAGCTTTCTTT. This codes for CSGRDRADDEAFF. The complete variable domain, with remaining parts taken from reference TRBV29-1 and TRBJ1-1, reads SAVISQKPSRDICQRGTSLTIQCQVDSQVTMMFWYRQQPGQSLTLIATANQGSEATYESGFVIDKFPISRPNLTFSTLTVSNMSPEDSSIYLCSGRDRADDEAFFGQGTRLTVV.